This entry lists 28 T cell receptor beta chains sequenced from one sample in a study of identifying expanded T cells in peripheral blood. The table came from immunoSEQ multiplex PCR; TCRdb's copy has only in-frame clones and leaves some out. The sample includes 84,000 or so clones, about 90% seen only once; the top ten take about 7%. Sequenced input: blood. Source of these receptors: a person aged 18 to 75 in good health.

The count of this clone is one. The chain couples TRBV4-3 to TRBJ2-1, with TRBD2 matching 8 bases. The CDR3 has 17 amino acids. V lost 0 bases to trimming and J lost 3 bases; unmatched junction nucleotides: 7. The germline V gene encodes CDR1 LGHNA and CDR2 YSLEER. In DNA form, the CDR3 reads TGCGCCAGCAGCCAAGAAATTTCCGGGACTAGCTACAATGAGCAGTTCTTC. Translation gives CASSQEISGTSYNEQFF.

The CDR3 DNA reads TGCGCCAGCAGTGACAGGGGTAGCGGGGGGGAGACCCAGTACTTC. Protein sequence: CASSDRGSGGETQYF. This sequence joins TRBV10-2 and TRBJ2-5; the match to TRBD2 covers 10 bases. Germline CDR1 reads WSHSY; CDR2 reads SAAADI. The CDR3 loop spans 15 amino acids. Trimming cost V 3 bases and J 5 bases; bases outside gene matches: 6.

This rearrangement joins TRBV20-1 to TRBJ2-1, with D unclear. The germline V gene encodes CDR1 DFQATT and CDR2 SNEGSKA (reference sequence). With 4 bases removed from V and 7 bases from J, the gap between germline ends came to 5 bases. This CDR3 has 10 amino acids. CDR3 bases: TGCAGTGCTAAGTTGAATGAGCAGTTCTTC. Protein: CSAKLNEQFF.

V gene TRBV2 combines with J gene TRBJ2-7; TRBD2 agrees at 9 bases. The V gene's germline CDR1 is SNHLY and CDR2 FYNNEI. The CDR3 totals 15 residues. J was trimmed by 2 bases and V by 2 bases; bases with no gene match: 4. The DNA for the CDR3 is TGTGCCAGCAGTGAATCGACTAGCGGCACCTACGAGCAGTACTTC. Translation: CASSESTSGTYEQYF.

This clone is a singleton in its sample. V gene TRBV4-3 combines with J gene TRBJ2-7, with 9 bases lining up with TRBD2. The CDR3 contains 15 residues. The junction had 6 bases not matched to a gene; V was cut back by 4 bases and J by 2 bases. Germline V gene sequence: CDR1 LGHNA, CDR2 YSLEER. For the CDR3, the DNA is TGCGCCAGCAGCCTACGCCTAGCGGGGCCCTACGAGCAGTACTTC. Amino acid sequence: CASSLRLAGPYEQYF.

The chain couples TRBV10-3 to TRBJ2-3, with a weak D call TRBD2 (5 bases). Germline V CDR1 and CDR2: ENHRY, SYGVKD. The V gene lost 4 bases and the J gene lost 4 bases, with 12 bases spanning the gap. CDR3 size: 14 residues. The chain's CDR3 is CAISVERAADTQYF. The CDR3, as DNA: TGTGCCATCAGTGTAGAGAGGGCAGCAGATACGCAGTATTTT.

This chain uses TRBV13 with TRBJ1-5; D gene ambiguous. This CDR3 has 14 residues. Germline CDR1 and CDR2: PRHDT and FYEKMQ (reference sequence). V lost 3 bases to trimming and J lost 0 bases, with 6 bases between them. The CDR3 DNA follows: TGTGCCAGCAGCTTCCGACATAGCAATCAGCCCCAGCATTTT. Protein: CASSFRHSNQPQHF.

The V call is TRBV10-3, the J call TRBJ2-3, with a weak D call TRBD1 (5 bases). Germline values: CDR1 ENHRY, CDR2 SYGVKD. The CDR3 has 13 residues. Trimming shortened V by 6 bases and J by 2 bases, and 9 bases separated the two germline ends. The CDR3 DNA follows: TGTGCCATCAGCGGTGGACACACAGATACGCAGTATTTT. It translates to CAISGGHTDTQYF.

The table lists this clone with a few counts. The V and J genes are TRBV18 and TRBJ1-6, with D uncertain. Germline CDR1 reads KGHSH; CDR2 reads LQKENI. The CDR3 runs 16 residues. V lost 3 bases, J lost 0 bases, and 9 bases lay in between. CDR3 residues: CASSPVRSSYNSPLHF. In DNA form, the CDR3 reads TGTGCCAGCTCACCGGTTAGGAGCTCCTATAATTCACCCCTCCACTTT.

V is TRBV11-1 and J is TRBJ2-7; 10 bases agree with TRBD1. The V gene end was trimmed by 6 bases and the J gene end by 2 bases; junction bases not matched to a gene: 4. This CDR3 is built from 14 residues. CDR1 and CDR2 from the germline V gene are SGHAT and FQDESV (reference sequence). CDR3 sequence reads: CASSSGQGAYEQYF. CDR3 sequence (DNA): TGTGCCAGCAGTTCCGGACAGGGGGCCTACGAGCAGTACTTC.

The V and J genes are TRBV30 and TRBJ2-3, with D unclear. The ends were cut back, 1 base at V and 4 bases at J, with 12 bases in the middle. The CDR3 covers 14 residues. Germline V gene sequence: CDR1 GTSNPN, CDR2 SVGIG (reference sequence). CDR3 nucleotide sequence: TGTGCCTGGAGTGGAAAGGGTCGCGCAGATACGCAGTATTTT. Residues: CAWSGKGRADTQYF.

With respect to this clone: Germline is not matched at one junction end, which may reflect a read error. The chain recombines TRBV2 with TRBJ2-6; D gene unclear. CDR3 length: 15 amino acids. CDR1 is SNHLY and CDR2 is FYNNEI in the germline V gene. This chain's CDR3 is CASSEDPSGANVLTF. The CDR3 nucleotides are TGTGCCAGCAGCGAAGACCCCTCTGGGGCCAACGTCCTGACTTTC. The variable domain in full, with the rest retrieved from reference TRBV2 and TRBJ2-6, is EPEVTQTPSHQVTQMGQEVILRCVPISNHLYFYWYRQILGQKVEFLVSFYNNEISEKSEIFDDQFSVERPDGSNFTLKIRSTKLEDSAMYFCASSEDPSGANVLTFGAGSRLTVL.

The chain has TRBV4-1 and TRBJ2-3, with no clear D. Trimming took off 1 base at V and 7 bases at J, with 12 bases between the two ends. The CDR3 contains 14 residues. CDR1 and CDR2 from the germline V gene are MGHRA and YSYEKL. The CDR3 is CASSQAVFGNTQYF. In nucleotides, the CDR3 is TGCGCCAGCAGCCAAGCGGTGTTCGGAAATACGCAGTATTTT.

The chain has TRBV4-2 and TRBJ2-6; D gene uncertain. Trimming cost V 1 base and J 0 bases, with 10 bases left between them. Germline CDR1 reads LGHNA; CDR2 reads YNFKEQ. The CDR3 consists of 17 residues. CDR3 sequence: CASSQASGSSGANVLTF. For the CDR3, the DNA is TGTGCCAGCAGCCAAGCGTCGGGTAGCTCTGGGGCCAACGTCCTGACTTTC.

This clone has a handful of counts. The chain couples TRBV7-3 to TRBJ2-7; the D gene is possibly TRBD1 (6 bases). The CDR3 sequence is 14 residues long. The V gene's germline CDR1 is SGHTA and CDR2 FQGTGA. V lost 2 bases and J lost 0, with 8 bases in between. The CDR3 DNA follows: TGTGCCAGCAGCTTACAGGGGAGCTCCTACGAGCAGTACTTC. Residues: CASSLQGSSYEQYF.

The chain couples TRBV9 to TRBJ2-7; perhaps TRBD2 as D (5 bases). CDR1 and CDR2 from the germline V gene are SGDLS and YYNGEE. The V end lost 0 bases, the J end lost 1 base, and 14 bases lay between the germline ends. The CDR3 extends over 16 amino acids. CDR3 protein: CASSVGVGGFSYEQYF. Written as DNA, the CDR3 is TGTGCCAGCAGCGTAGGGGTTGGCGGGTTTTCCTACGAGCAGTACTTC.

The V and J genes are TRBV5-1 and TRBJ2-7, with 9 bases aligning to TRBD2. This CDR3 is 16 amino acids long. The V gene's germline CDR1 is SGHRS and CDR2 YFSETQ. The V segment lost 0 bases and the J segment 0 bases; nucleotides outside the gene matches: 4. The CDR3 loop reads CASSLVAGGSSYEQYF. CDR3 bases: TGCGCCAGCAGCTTGGTGGCGGGAGGGAGCTCCTACGAGCAGTACTTC.

This chain connects TRBV7-3 to TRBJ1-5, with D unclear. V was pared by 3 bases and J by 3 bases, with 15 bases between. From germline, CDR1 is SGHTA and CDR2 FQGTGA. The CDR3 runs 16 residues. As DNA, the CDR3 is TGTGCCAGCAGCTTCAGTTTATGCCCAATCAATCAGCCCCAGCATTTT. This encodes CASSFSLCPINQPQHF.

The rearrangement uses TRBV6-5 and TRBJ2-6; D not certain. The CDR3 runs to 14 residues. Trimming took 6 bases from V and 1 from J, leaving 7 bases between them. The germline CDR1 and CDR2 sequences are MNHEY and SVGAGI. The CDR3 reads CASREQSGANVLTF. CDR3 DNA sequence: TGTGCCAGCAGGGAACAGTCTGGGGCCAACGTCCTGACTTTC.

V is TRBV7-2 and J is TRBJ2-3, with D maybe TRBD1 (6 bases). Germline CDR1 is SGHTA and CDR2 is FQGNSA. The CDR3 contains 18 residues. Between the trimmed V and J ends, which lost 1 base and 2 bases, there was a span of 19 bases. DNA of the CDR3: TGTGCCAGCAGCTTAGGCTATGCGCGACAGGCTTACACAGATACGCAGTATTTT. As protein: CASSLGYARQAYTDTQYF.

V gene TRBV7-2 combines with J gene TRBJ1-1; tentatively, D is TRBD1 (5 bases). CDR3 size: 14 residues. The germline V and J ends were trimmed by 8 bases and 2 bases, with 15 bases remaining between them. The germline V gene has CDR1 SGHTA and CDR2 FQGNSA. The CDR3 nucleotides are TGTGCCAGCTCCCCGAGCGGGACTAACACTGAAGCTTTCTTT. This sequence encodes CASSPSGTNTEAFF.

The chain recombines TRBV2 with TRBJ1-5; perhaps TRBD1 as D (5 bases). Germline V lookup: CDR1 SNHLY, CDR2 FYNNEI. This CDR3 has 14 residues. With 3 bases removed from V and 4 bases from J, the gap between germline ends came to 10 bases. The CDR3 loop is CASSDGGRNQPQHF. The CDR3 nucleotides read TGTGCCAGCAGTGATGGGGGACGAAATCAGCCCCAGCATTTT. Based on the CDR3 plus reference TRBV2 and TRBJ1-5, the full variable domain is EPEVTQTPSHQVTQMGQEVILRCVPISNHLYFYWYRQILGQKVEFLVSFYNNEISEKSEIFDDQFSVERPDGSNFTLKIRSTKLEDSAMYFCASSDGGRNQPQHFGDGTRLSIL.

The V gene is TRBV7-9, the J gene TRBJ1-2; D gene ambiguous. The V end was cut by 8 bases, the J end by 3 bases, with 7 bases between. CDR1 SEHNR and CDR2 FQNEAQ come from the germline V gene (reference sequence). The CDR3 is made up of 11 amino acids. CDR3 region: CASGRDYGYTF. The CDR3 bases are TGTGCCAGCGGACGGGACTATGGCTACACCTTC.

This chain uses TRBV19 with TRBJ2-1, with 7 positions matching TRBD2. CDR1 and CDR2 (germline): LNHDA, SQIVND (reference sequence). The CDR3 contains 16 residues. After removal of 1 base from V and 6 bases from J, the junction contained 9 bases not matched to a gene. In DNA, the CDR3 is TGTGCCAGTAGTATAGCGGGAGGCGGGTCAGGCAATGAGCAGTTCTTC. Translated, it gives CASSIAGGGSGNEQFF.

V gene TRBV7-9 combines with J gene TRBJ1-1, with 7 bases aligning to TRBD1. Germline V CDR1 and CDR2: SEHNR, FQNEAQ (reference sequence). V was pared by 2 bases and J by 12 bases, with 6 bases of the junction left unmatched. The CDR3 length is 12 residues. The CDR3 sequence: CASSLSTGKSFF. In DNA form, the CDR3 reads TGTGCCAGCAGCTTATCGACAGGGAAGTCTTTCTTT.

The rearrangement uses TRBV9 and TRBJ2-2; TRBD2 matches at 7 bases. The ends lost 3 bases at V and 7 bases at J; junction bases unmatched: 6. This CDR3 comprises 14 residues. Per the germline V gene, CDR1 is SGDLS and CDR2 is YYNGEE. CDR3 nucleotide sequence: TGTGCCAGCAGCGCCGGGGGGACCGGCGGGGAGCTGTTTTTT. This translates into CASSAGGTGGELFF.

The chain couples TRBV19 to TRBJ1-1, with 8 bases that match TRBD1. Germline assignment: CDR1 LNHDA and CDR2 SQIVND (reference sequence). This CDR3 has 15 amino acids. V was pared by 5 bases and J by 1 base, with 6 bases of the junction left unmatched. The CDR3 region has the DNA TGTGCCAGTAGTCTCTGGACAGGGAAGAACACTGAAGCTTTCTTT. This translates into CASSLWTGKNTEAFF. The variable domain in full, completed from reference TRBV19 and TRBJ1-1, reads DGGITQSPKYLFRKEGQNVTLSCEQNLNHDAMYWYRQDPGQGLRLIYYSQIVNDFQKGDIAEGYSVSREKKESFPLTVTSAQKNPTAFYLCASSLWTGKNTEAFFGQGTRLTVV.

The chain recombines TRBV10-3 with TRBJ1-1; no reliable D call. Trimming stripped 2 bases from V and 0 bases from J, with 13 bases between. Germline assignment: CDR1 ENHRY and CDR2 SYGVKD. This CDR3 contains 16 residues. Written as DNA, the CDR3 is TGTGCCATCAGTGAGGCGCAAACTTGGGTGAACACTGAAGCTTTCTTT. It translates to CAISEAQTWVNTEAFF.